The 11 T cell receptor beta chains presented below share a single source sample, sequenced in a study of cytomegalovirus exposure and HLA in healthy donors. The PCR ran on 60 Vbeta and 13 Jbeta primers. Profiling relied on immunoSEQ multiplex PCR, and the TCRdb table lists in-frame clones only, not all of them. The data show under 150,000 clones, with roughly 80% seen just once and around 1.2% held by the top ten. Source material: PBMCs. Every receptor here comes from a man aged 50 or older in good health and CMV-seronegative.

The gene calls are TRBV5-1 and TRBJ2-3; 8 bases match TRBD2. The CDR3 totals 14 residues. Germline CDR1 and CDR2: SGHRS and YFSETQ. V trimming: 2 bases; J trimming: 6 bases; junction bases outside the gene matches: 5. CDR3 amino acids: CASSFGGRRDTQYF. CDR3 nucleotides: TGCGCCAGCAGCTTTGGCGGGAGGAGGGATACGCAGTATTTT. The full variable domain, rest sourced from reference TRBV5-1 and TRBJ2-3, is KAGVTQTPRYLIKTRGQQVTLSCSPISGHRSVSWYQQTPGQGLQFLFEYFSETQRNKGNFPGRFSGRQFSNSRSEMNVSTLELGDSALYLCASSFGGRRDTQYFGPGTRLTVL.

V is TRBV6-6 and J is TRBJ2-3; no reliable D call. Per germline, CDR1 MNHNY and CDR2 SVGAGI (reference sequence). V shed 6 bases and J shed 6 bases, with 16 bases lying between them. This CDR3 spans 14 amino acids. CDR3 nucleotide sequence: TGTGCCAGCAGGTTCGAGGTCTCGAGGGATACGCAGTATTTT. This encodes CASRFEVSRDTQYF.

This chain uses TRBV6-1 with TRBJ1-4; D unresolved. V dropped 4 bases and J dropped 8 bases, with 17 bases sitting between them. The germline V gene has CDR1 MNHNS and CDR2 SASEGT. The CDR3 covers 15 residues. CDR3 protein: CASSGLQNIREKLFF. CDR3 nucleotides: TGTGCCAGCAGTGGACTACAGAATATTAGGGAAAAACTGTTTTTT.

The rearrangement joins TRBV6-1 to TRBJ2-2; TRBD1 matches 7 bases. V lost 6 bases, J lost 4 bases, and 8 bases stayed unmatched. The CDR3 is made up of 15 amino acids. CDR1 is MNHNS, CDR2 SASEGT, per germline. The CDR3 DNA is TGTGCCAGCAGGCCAGGACAGGTGATCACCGGGGAGCTGTTTTTT. Translating it yields CASRPGQVITGELFF.

A remark on this clone: At one of its ends the junction is not consistent with the germline gene, which may arise from a read error. The V and J genes are TRBV7-9 and TRBJ2-3, with D uncertain. Per the germline V gene, CDR1 is SEHNR and CDR2 is FQNEAQ (reference sequence). CDR3 length: 12 amino acids. The CDR3: CSSSFSTDTQYF. The CDR3 nucleotides read TGTTCCAGCAGCTTCTCCACAGATACGCAGTATTTT.

The chain recombines TRBV28 with TRBJ2-7; TRBD2 matches 10 bases. This CDR3 region has 15 residues. CDR1 is MDHEN, CDR2 SYDVKM, per germline. With V trimmed by 6 bases and J by 1 base, 6 bases remained unmatched. The CDR3 protein is CASSLAGVGSYEQYF. The CDR3 nucleotides are TGTGCCAGCAGCCTAGCGGGAGTTGGGTCCTACGAGCAGTACTTC.

J is TRBJ2-3 and V is TRBV5-1, with no clear D. Germline V gene data show CDR1 as SGHRS and CDR2 as YFSETQ. Trimming left V 0 bases short and J 0 bases short, with 8 bases between. The CDR3 consists of 15 residues. CDR3 amino acids: CASSLGVVSTDTQYF. DNA of the CDR3: TGCGCCAGCAGCTTGGGTGTAGTAAGCACAGATACGCAGTATTTT.

This chain uses TRBV18 with TRBJ2-7, with D possibly matching TRBD1 (6 bases). CDR3 length: 13 residues. Germline V gene lookup returns CDR1 KGHSH and CDR2 LQKENI. Trimming stripped 3 bases from V and 1 base from J, with 7 bases between. The CDR3 sequence is CASSPDRSYEQYF. The CDR3 nucleotides read TGTGCCAGCTCACCGGACAGATCCTACGAGCAGTACTTC.

The V gene is TRBV27, the J gene TRBJ2-3, with D possibly matching TRBD1 (6 bases). The length of the CDR3 is 15 residues. V was trimmed by 3 bases and J by 0 bases, leaving 10 bases between them. Germline assignment: CDR1 MNHEY and CDR2 SMNVEV (reference sequence). CDR3 sequence: CASSLSRGSTDTQYF. CDR3 sequence (DNA): TGTGCCAGCAGTTTGTCGAGGGGGAGCACAGATACGCAGTATTTT.

This chain joins TRBV5-1 and TRBJ2-5, with 9 bases aligning to TRBD1. The tail of the sequence fits TRBJ2-7 better, so the J call may be wrong. CDR3 length: 14 residues. Germline CDR1 reads SGHRS; CDR2 reads YFSETQ. CDR3 loop: CASSPTGGSYEQYF. The CDR3 DNA reads TGCGCCAGCAGCCCGACAGGGGGCTCCTACGAGCAGTACTTC.

The V and J genes are TRBV5-4 and TRBJ2-5; the match to TRBD1 covers 7 bases. Per germline, CDR1 SGHNT and CDR2 YYREEE (reference sequence). The junction had 7 bases not matched to a gene; V was cut back by 5 bases and J by 3 bases. This CDR3 is built from 14 residues. The CDR3, as DNA: TGTGCCAGCAGTTTCTGGGACAGAGAAGAGACCCAGTACTTC. It yields the protein CASSFWDREETQYF.